Listed here are 25 T cell receptor beta chains from one sample, sequenced in a study of blood T cell repertoires in COVID-19. Data came from immunoSEQ multiplex PCR; TCRdb stores just in-frame clones and leaves some out. The sample includes over 150,000 clones, around 87% seen only once; the top ten take approximately 0.88%. Material: peripheral blood. The receptors were gathered from a woman under 30 who had recovered from COVID-19.

The rearrangement uses TRBV6-5 and TRBJ2-1; 8 bases fit TRBD2. Germline-derived CDR1 and CDR2 are MNHEY and SVGAGI. The CDR3 length is 15 residues. V shed 4 bases, J shed 6 bases, and the junction held 8 bases outside the gene matches. CDR3 in amino acids: CASSSGASGSNEQFF. CDR3 bases: TGTGCCAGCAGTTCCGGGGCTAGCGGGTCCAATGAGCAGTTCTTC.

V gene TRBV10-3 combines with J gene TRBJ2-3; a possible D gene is TRBD2 (6 bases). The V and J ends lost 8 bases and 3 bases respectively, with 15 bases between them. Germline lookup yields CDR1 ENHRY and CDR2 SYGVKD. The CDR3 spans 14 residues. This CDR3 reads CAILASEGTDTQYF. As DNA, the CDR3 is TGTGCCATCTTGGCTAGCGAGGGTACAGATACGCAGTATTTT.

V is TRBV4-1 and J is TRBJ1-1; 8 positions match TRBD1. CDR1 is MGHRA, CDR2 YSYEKL, per germline. This CDR3 contains 15 residues. With V trimmed by 4 bases and J by 3 bases, 7 bases remained unmatched. The CDR3 DNA sequence: TGCGCCAGCAGCCCTATTCGACAGGGGCACACTGAAGCTTTCTTT. Protein sequence: CASSPIRQGHTEAFF.

The genes are TRBV4-2 and TRBJ2-1; D unclear. V lost 10 bases and J 9 bases, leaving 16 bases between the germline ends. Germline V gene lookup returns CDR1 LGHNA and CDR2 YNFKEQ. The CDR3 runs to 12 residues. The CDR3 reads CATLNPSGEQFF. The CDR3 region has the DNA TGTGCCACCCTGAACCCGTCAGGTGAGCAGTTCTTC.

V usage is TRBV19 and J usage is TRBJ1-4; D remains unclear. CDR1 LNHDA and CDR2 SQIVND come from the germline V gene (reference sequence). Trimming removed 5 bases at V and 0 bases at J, with 7 bases between. The CDR3 totals 14 residues. DNA for the CDR3: TGTGCCAGTAGTGCGGTCTCAACTAATGAAAAACTGTTTTTT. As protein: CASSAVSTNEKLFF. Full variable domain (outside the CDR3, taken from reference TRBV19 and TRBJ1-4): DGGITQSPKYLFRKEGQNVTLSCEQNLNHDAMYWYRQDPGQGLRLIYYSQIVNDFQKGDIAEGYSVSREKKESFPLTVTSAQKNPTAFYLCASSAVSTNEKLFFGSGTQLSVL.

CDR3 in DNA: TGTGCCAGCAGCTTAGATGCGGGTTTTCCAGATACGCAGTATTTT. Protein sequence: CASSLDAGFPDTQYF. The gene calls are TRBV11-3 and TRBJ2-3; possibly TRBD2 for D (5 bases). The germline CDR1 and CDR2 sequences are SGHNT and YENEEA. Deletions cut 0 bases from V and 4 bases from J, with 11 bases between. The CDR3 is 15 amino acids.

This chain connects TRBV21-1 to TRBJ2-7; the table's D call TRBD1 went unverified against the DNA. TRBV21-1 is given as a pseudogene. The CDR3 spans 19 residues. The CDR3 DNA reads as TGTGCCAGCAGCAAAGAGCGCAAGAAAGATCTCAGGGTGTCCTACGAGCAGTACGTC. Its translation: CASSKERKKDLRVSYEQYV.

V usage is TRBV5-1 and J usage is TRBJ1-1, with D unresolved. With 1 base removed from V and 2 bases from J, the gap between germline ends came to 15 bases. The germline V gene encodes CDR1 SGHRS and CDR2 YFSETQ. The CDR3 runs to 16 residues. CDR3 protein: CASSLPTQARNTEAFF. Written as DNA, the CDR3 is TGCGCCAGCAGCTTGCCTACGCAGGCTCGTAACACTGAAGCTTTCTTT. The full variable domain, in which reference TRBV5-1 and TRBJ1-1 provide the parts outside the CDR3, is KAGVTQTPRYLIKTRGQQVTLSCSPISGHRSVSWYQQTPGQGLQFLFEYFSETQRNKGNFPGRFSGRQFSNSRSEMNVSTLELGDSALYLCASSLPTQARNTEAFFGQGTRLTVV.

The chain joins TRBV5-1 to TRBJ2-2; 8 bases are a match to TRBD2. Germline V gives CDR1 SGHRS, CDR2 YFSETQ. Germline trimming cut 0 bases from V and 6 bases from J; bases unmatched to any gene: 7. This CDR3 is built from 16 residues. This CDR3 is CASSLAGGPVAGELFF. Written as DNA, the CDR3 is TGCGCCAGCAGCTTGGCGGGGGGGCCGGTGGCCGGGGAGCTGTTTTTT.

V usage is TRBV5-4 and J usage is TRBJ2-7, with a weak D call TRBD2 (6 bases). The CDR3 has 15 amino acids. Trimming removed 3 bases at V and 2 bases at J, with 15 bases between. CDR1 SGHNT and CDR2 YYREEE come from the germline V gene (reference sequence). CDR3 DNA: TGTGCCAGCAGCTCCGGGGGAGCAACCCCCTACGAGCAGTACTTC. Its protein is CASSSGGATPYEQYF.

The chain links TRBV6-4 to TRBJ2-3; 13 nucleotides line up with TRBD2. This CDR3 is 15 amino acids long. In germline, CDR1 is MRHNA, CDR2 SNTAGT. V shed 2 bases, J shed 4 bases, and the junction held 0 bases outside the gene matches. The DNA for the CDR3 is TGTGCCAGCAGTGACACTAGCGGGGGGGCAGATACGCAGTATTTT. The encoded protein is CASSDTSGGADTQYF.

This sequence joins TRBV19 and TRBJ1-5; unclear D gene. The CDR3 spans 15 residues. Germline V gene sequence: CDR1 LNHDA, CDR2 SQIVND (reference sequence). V lost 1 base to trimming and J lost 6 bases, with 13 bases between them. In DNA, the CDR3 is TGTGCCAGTAGTATAGTCAGGCTTGCAGTTCAGCCCCAGCATTTT. Its protein product is CASSIVRLAVQPQHF. Variable domain in full (rest from reference TRBV19 and TRBJ1-5): DGGITQSPKYLFRKEGQNVTLSCEQNLNHDAMYWYRQDPGQGLRLIYYSQIVNDFQKGDIAEGYSVSREKKESFPLTVTSAQKNPTAFYLCASSIVRLAVQPQHFGDGTRLSIL.

This clone was picked up a small number of times. The J gene is TRBJ1-2, the V gene TRBV4-1; 10 nucleotides match TRBD1. V was pared by 2 bases and J by 4 bases, with 7 bases of the junction left unmatched. The CDR3 spans 16 residues. The germline CDR1 and CDR2 sequences are MGHRA and YSYEKL. CDR3 sequence reads: CASSQTGTGVLYGYTF. The DNA for the CDR3 is TGCGCCAGCAGCCAAACCGGGACAGGGGTACTCTATGGCTACACCTTC.

This chain links TRBV3-1 (or the pseudogene TRBV3-2) with TRBJ1-3; 7 bases align to TRBD1. CDR1 and CDR2 (germline): LGHDT, YNNKEL (reference sequence). The length of the CDR3 is 16 residues. After removal of 4 bases from V and 0 bases from J, the junction contained 6 bases not matched to a gene. CDR3 bases: TGTGCCAGCAGCCTAACAGGGACAGTCTCTGGAAACACCATATATTTT. This codes for CASSLTGTVSGNTIYF.

The gene calls are TRBV7-3 and TRBJ2-1; D is possibly TRBD2 (5 bases). CDR3 size: 13 residues. V shed 1 base and J shed 6 bases, with 7 bases lying between them. The germline V gene has CDR1 SGHTA and CDR2 FQGTGA. CDR3: CASSLIGGNEQFF. CDR3 nucleotide sequence: TGTGCCAGCAGCTTAATAGGAGGCAATGAGCAGTTCTTC.

This clone appeared once. This chain links TRBV2 with TRBJ1-2, with 7 bases aligning to TRBD1. This CDR3 spans 15 amino acids. CDR1 SNHLY and CDR2 FYNNEI come from the germline V gene. With 3 bases clipped from V and 3 bases from J, the junction kept 7 bases outside the gene matches. CDR3 in DNA: TGTGCCAGCAGTGACAGGACAGGTTTGGACTATGGCTACACCTTC. Translating it yields CASSDRTGLDYGYTF.

In its sample, this clone was seen once. V and J are TRBV7-2 and TRBJ2-1; 7 bases line up with TRBD2. Germline CDR1 reads SGHTA; CDR2 reads FQGNSA. This CDR3 contains 16 residues. The V segment lost 0 bases and the J segment 3 bases; nucleotides outside the gene matches: 5. The CDR3 loop is CASSLAIGTIYNEQFF. The CDR3 nucleotides read TGTGCCAGCAGCTTAGCCATAGGGACTATCTACAATGAGCAGTTCTTC.

The chain carries TRBV19 and TRBJ1-5, with TRBD1 as a possible D gene (5 bases). CDR3 length: 14 residues. V dropped 5 bases and J dropped 4 bases, with 12 bases sitting between them. Germline V lookup: CDR1 LNHDA, CDR2 SQIVND (reference sequence). The CDR3, as DNA: TGTGCCAGTAGTGGTATACAGGAAAATCAGCCCCAGCATTTT. Its protein is CASSGIQENQPQHF. Combining the CDR3 with reference TRBV19 and TRBJ1-5 gives the whole variable domain DGGITQSPKYLFRKEGQNVTLSCEQNLNHDAMYWYRQDPGQGLRLIYYSQIVNDFQKGDIAEGYSVSREKKESFPLTVTSAQKNPTAFYLCASSGIQENQPQHFGDGTRLSIL.

The V and J genes are TRBV28 and TRBJ1-1; D is possibly TRBD1 (6 bases). CDR3 length equals 15 residues. Germline values: CDR1 MDHEN, CDR2 SYDVKM. V was clipped by 2 bases and J by 0 bases, with 10 bases between them. The CDR3 loop reads CASSLPNRVNTEAFF. The CDR3 bases are TGTGCCAGCAGTTTACCCAACAGGGTGAACACTGAAGCTTTCTTT.

V and J are TRBV6-5 and TRBJ1-4, with 7 nucleotides matching TRBD1. V was pared by 8 bases and J by 8 bases, with 8 bases of the junction left unmatched. The germline V gene has CDR1 MNHEY and CDR2 SVGAGI. The CDR3 contains 13 residues. The CDR3 region is CASGRDRGEKLFF. CDR3 DNA sequence: TGTGCCAGCGGTAGGGACAGAGGGGAAAAACTGTTTTTT.

The chain employs TRBV5-8 and TRBJ2-7, with 8 bases fitting TRBD2. V gave up 4 bases and J gave up 0 bases; unmatched junction bases: 15. Germline loops: CDR1 SGHTS, CDR2 YDEGEE. This CDR3 contains 18 residues. Here the CDR3 reads CASSPPAGGSPSSYEQYF. CDR3 DNA: TGTGCCAGCAGCCCCCCCGCGGGGGGCTCACCGAGCTCCTACGAGCAGTACTTC.

V gene TRBV5-6 combines with J gene TRBJ2-2; D is unresolved. The CDR3 covers 15 residues. V lost 0 bases to trimming and J lost 0 bases, with 6 bases between them. Germline V gene sequence: CDR1 SGHDT, CDR2 YYEEEE. CDR3 amino acids: CASSLGPSNTGELFF. As DNA, the CDR3 is TGTGCCAGCAGCTTGGGTCCCTCGAACACCGGGGAGCTGTTTTTT.

This sequence joins TRBV2 and TRBJ1-6; no definite D call. V gave up 6 bases and J gave up 0 bases, with 9 bases separating them. This CDR3 has 15 amino acids. Germline-derived CDR1 and CDR2 are SNHLY and FYNNEI. The CDR3 coding sequence is TGTGCCAGCAGGGGAGCGAGCTCCTATAATTCACCCCTCCACTTT. Translating it yields CASRGASSYNSPLHF.

This chain connects TRBV5-6 to TRBJ1-1, with a tentative D call TRBD1 (5 bases). This CDR3 is 13 amino acids long. The V end was cut by 2 bases, the J end by 1 base, with 6 bases between. Per germline, CDR1 SGHDT and CDR2 YYEEEE. The CDR3 nucleotides are TGTGCCAGCAGCTTCGGGGGGAACACTGAAGCTTTCTTT. It specifies CASSFGGNTEAFF.

This chain connects TRBV6-2 or TRBV6-3 to TRBJ2-7; 9 nucleotides line up with TRBD2. The V gene end was trimmed by 4 bases and the J gene end by 3 bases; junction bases not matched to a gene: 16. This CDR3 has 18 residues. Germline loops: CDR1 MNHEY, CDR2 SVGEGT. CDR3 residues: CASSLLPPGGRADYEQYV. CDR3 nucleotides: TGTGCCAGCAGTTTATTGCCCCCCGGCGGGAGGGCCGACTACGAGCAGTACGTC.